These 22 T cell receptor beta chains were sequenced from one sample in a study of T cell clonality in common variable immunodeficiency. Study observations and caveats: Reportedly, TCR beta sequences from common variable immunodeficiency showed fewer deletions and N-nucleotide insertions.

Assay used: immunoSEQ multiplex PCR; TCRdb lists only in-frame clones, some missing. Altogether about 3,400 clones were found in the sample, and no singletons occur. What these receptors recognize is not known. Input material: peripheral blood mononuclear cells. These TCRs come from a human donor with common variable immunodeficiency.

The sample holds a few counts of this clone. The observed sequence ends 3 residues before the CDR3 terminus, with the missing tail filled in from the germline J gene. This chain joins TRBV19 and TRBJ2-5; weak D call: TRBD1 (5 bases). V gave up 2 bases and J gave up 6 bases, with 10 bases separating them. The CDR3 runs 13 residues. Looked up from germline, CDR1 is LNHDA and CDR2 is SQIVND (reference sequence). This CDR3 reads CASSIQGVQTQYF. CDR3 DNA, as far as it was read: TGTGCCAGTAGTATACAGGGCGTTCAGACC. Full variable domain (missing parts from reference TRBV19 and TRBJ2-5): DGGITQSPKYLFRKEGQNVTLSCEQNLNHDAMYWYRQDPGQGLRLIYYSQIVNDFQKGDIAEGYSVSREKKESFPLTVTSAQKNPTAFYLCASSIQGVQTQYFGPGTRLLVL.

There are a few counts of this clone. The part of the CDR3 DNA that was read is TGTGCCAGCAGCTCGGGACTAGCGGGGAACGAG. Translation gives CASSSGLAGNE. The full CDR3 is CASSSGLAGNEQYF. This rearrangement joins TRBV7-9 to TRBJ2-7, with TRBD2 matching 13 bases. The CDR3 end is not reached by the read, which stops 3 residues before it; the germline J gene fills it in. The V gene end was trimmed by 4 bases and the J gene end by 5 bases; junction bases not matched to a gene: 2. CDR1 and CDR2 (germline): SEHNR, FQNEAQ (reference sequence). There are 14 residues in the CDR3.

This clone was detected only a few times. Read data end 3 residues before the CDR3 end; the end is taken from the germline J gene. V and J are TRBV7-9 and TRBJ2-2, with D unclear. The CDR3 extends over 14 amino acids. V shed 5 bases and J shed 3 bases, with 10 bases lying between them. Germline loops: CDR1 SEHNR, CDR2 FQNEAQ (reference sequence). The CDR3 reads CASSNMVHTGELFF. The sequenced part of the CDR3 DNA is TGTGCCAGCAGCAACATGGTGCACACCGGGGAG.

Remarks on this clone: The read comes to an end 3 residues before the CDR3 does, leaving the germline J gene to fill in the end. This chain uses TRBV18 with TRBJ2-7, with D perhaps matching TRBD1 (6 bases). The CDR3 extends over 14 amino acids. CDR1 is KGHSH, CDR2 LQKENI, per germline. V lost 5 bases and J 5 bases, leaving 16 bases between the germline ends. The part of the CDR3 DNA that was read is TGTGCCAGCTCAAAGGCAGAAGGGGGTAACGAG. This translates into CASSKAEGGNE. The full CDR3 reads CASSKAEGGNEQYF.

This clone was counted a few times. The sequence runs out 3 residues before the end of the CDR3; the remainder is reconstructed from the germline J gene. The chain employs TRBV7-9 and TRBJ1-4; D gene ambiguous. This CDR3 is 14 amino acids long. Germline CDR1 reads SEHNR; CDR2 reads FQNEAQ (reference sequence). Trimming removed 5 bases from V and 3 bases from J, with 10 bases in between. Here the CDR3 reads CASSIPRANEKLFF. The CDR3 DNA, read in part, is TGTGCCAGCAGCATACCACGGGCTAATGAAAAA. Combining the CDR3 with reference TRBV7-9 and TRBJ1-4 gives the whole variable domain DTGVSQNPRHKITKRGQNVTFRCDPISEHNRLYWYRQTLGQGPEFLTYFQNEAQLEKSRLLSDRFSAERPKGSFSTLEIQRTEQGDSAMYLCASSIPRANEKLFFGSGTQLSVL.

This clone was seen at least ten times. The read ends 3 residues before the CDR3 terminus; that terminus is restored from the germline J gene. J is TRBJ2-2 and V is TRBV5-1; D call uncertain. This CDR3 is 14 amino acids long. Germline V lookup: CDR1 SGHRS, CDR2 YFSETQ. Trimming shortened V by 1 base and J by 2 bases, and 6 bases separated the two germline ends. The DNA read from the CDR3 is TGCGCCAGCAGCTTGAGCCCCAACACCGGGGAG. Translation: CASSLSPNTGE. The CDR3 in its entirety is CASSLSPNTGELFF. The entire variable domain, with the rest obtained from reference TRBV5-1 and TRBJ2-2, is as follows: KAGVTQTPRYLIKTRGQQVTLSCSPISGHRSVSWYQQTPGQGLQFLFEYFSETQRNKGNFPGRFSGRQFSNSRSEMNVSTLELGDSALYLCASSLSPNTGELFFGEGSRLTVL.

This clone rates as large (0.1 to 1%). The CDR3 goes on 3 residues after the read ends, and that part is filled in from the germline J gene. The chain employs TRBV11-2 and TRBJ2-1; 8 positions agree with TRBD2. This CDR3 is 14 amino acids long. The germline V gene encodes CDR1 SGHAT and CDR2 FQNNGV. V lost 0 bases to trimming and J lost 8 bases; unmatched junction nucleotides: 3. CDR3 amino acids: CASSLEASGHEQFF. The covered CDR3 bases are TGTGCCAGCAGCTTAGAAGCTAGCGGGCATGAG.

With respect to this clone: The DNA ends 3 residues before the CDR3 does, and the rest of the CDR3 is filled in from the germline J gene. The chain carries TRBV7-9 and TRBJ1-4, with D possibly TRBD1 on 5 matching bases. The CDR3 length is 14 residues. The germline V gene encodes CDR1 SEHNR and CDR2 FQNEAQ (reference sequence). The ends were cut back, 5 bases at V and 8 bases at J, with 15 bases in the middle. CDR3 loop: CASSPKGGEEKLFF. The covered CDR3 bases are TGTGCCAGCAGCCCCAAGGGAGGGGAAGAAAAA.

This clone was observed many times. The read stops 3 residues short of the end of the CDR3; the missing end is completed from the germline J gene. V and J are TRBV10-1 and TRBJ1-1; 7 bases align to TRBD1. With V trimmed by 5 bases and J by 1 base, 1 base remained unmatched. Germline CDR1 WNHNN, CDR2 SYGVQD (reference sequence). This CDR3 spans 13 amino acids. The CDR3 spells CASSRTGNTEAFF. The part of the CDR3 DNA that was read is TGCGCCAGCAGTAGGACAGGGAACACTGAA.

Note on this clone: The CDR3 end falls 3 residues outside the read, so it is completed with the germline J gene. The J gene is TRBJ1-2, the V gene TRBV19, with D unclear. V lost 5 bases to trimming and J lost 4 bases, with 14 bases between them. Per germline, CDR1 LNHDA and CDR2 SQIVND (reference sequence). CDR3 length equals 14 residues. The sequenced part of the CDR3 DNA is TGTGCCAGTAGTCCAGAGGTCAGATCCTATGGC. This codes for CASSPEVRSYG. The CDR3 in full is CASSPEVRSYGYTF.

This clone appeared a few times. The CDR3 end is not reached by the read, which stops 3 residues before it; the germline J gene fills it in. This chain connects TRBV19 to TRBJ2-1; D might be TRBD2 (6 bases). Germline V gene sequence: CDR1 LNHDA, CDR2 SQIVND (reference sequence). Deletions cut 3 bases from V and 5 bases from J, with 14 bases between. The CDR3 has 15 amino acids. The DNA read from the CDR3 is TGTGCCAGTAGTATGGCAGGCGGGGCGAACAATGAG. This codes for CASSMAGGANNE. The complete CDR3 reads CASSMAGGANNEQFF.

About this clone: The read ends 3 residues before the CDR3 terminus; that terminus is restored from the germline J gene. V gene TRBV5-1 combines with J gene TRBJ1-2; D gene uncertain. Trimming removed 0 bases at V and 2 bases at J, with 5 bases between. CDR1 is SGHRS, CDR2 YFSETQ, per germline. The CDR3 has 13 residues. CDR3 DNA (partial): TGCGCCAGCAGCTTGGGTCAGAACTATGGC. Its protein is CASSLGQNYG. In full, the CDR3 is CASSLGQNYGYTF.

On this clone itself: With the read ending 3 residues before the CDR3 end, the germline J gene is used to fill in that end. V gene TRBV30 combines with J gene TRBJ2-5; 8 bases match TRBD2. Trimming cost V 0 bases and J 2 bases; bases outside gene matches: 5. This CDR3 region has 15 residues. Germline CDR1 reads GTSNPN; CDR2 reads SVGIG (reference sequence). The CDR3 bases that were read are TGTGCCTGGAGTGTGGTAGCGGGATTACAAGAGACC. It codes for CAWSVVAGLQET. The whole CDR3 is CAWSVVAGLQETQYF.

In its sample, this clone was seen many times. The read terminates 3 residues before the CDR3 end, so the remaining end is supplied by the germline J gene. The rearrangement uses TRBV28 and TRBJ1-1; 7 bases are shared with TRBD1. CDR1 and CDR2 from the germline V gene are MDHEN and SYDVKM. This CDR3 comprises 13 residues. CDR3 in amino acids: CASSSPLTGLAFF. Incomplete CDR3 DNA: TGTGCCAGCAGTTCCCCCTTGACAGGGCTA.

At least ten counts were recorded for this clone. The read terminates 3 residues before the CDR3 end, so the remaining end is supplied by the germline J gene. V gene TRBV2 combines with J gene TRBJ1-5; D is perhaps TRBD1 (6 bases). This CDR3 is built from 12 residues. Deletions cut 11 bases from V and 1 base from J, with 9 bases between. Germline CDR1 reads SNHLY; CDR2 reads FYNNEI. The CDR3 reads CAGGTSNQPQHF. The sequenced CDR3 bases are TGTGCCGGAGGGACAAGCAATCAGCCC.

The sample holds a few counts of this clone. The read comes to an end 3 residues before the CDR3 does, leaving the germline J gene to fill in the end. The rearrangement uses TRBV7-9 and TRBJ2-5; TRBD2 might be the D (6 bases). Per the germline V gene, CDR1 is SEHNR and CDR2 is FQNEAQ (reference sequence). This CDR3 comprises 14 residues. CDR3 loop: CASSSGLTEGTQYF. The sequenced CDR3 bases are TGTGCCAGCAGCTCGGGACTCACTGAAGGCACC.

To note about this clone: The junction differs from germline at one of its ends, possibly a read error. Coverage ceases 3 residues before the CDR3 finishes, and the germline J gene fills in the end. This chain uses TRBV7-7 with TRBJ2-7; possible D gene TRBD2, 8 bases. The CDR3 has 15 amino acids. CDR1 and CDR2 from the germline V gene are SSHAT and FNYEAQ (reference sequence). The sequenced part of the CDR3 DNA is TGTGCTAGCAGCTTAGCAACGGGAGGGGGCGGCGAG. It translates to CASSLATGGGGE. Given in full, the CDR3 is CASSLATGGGGEQYF.

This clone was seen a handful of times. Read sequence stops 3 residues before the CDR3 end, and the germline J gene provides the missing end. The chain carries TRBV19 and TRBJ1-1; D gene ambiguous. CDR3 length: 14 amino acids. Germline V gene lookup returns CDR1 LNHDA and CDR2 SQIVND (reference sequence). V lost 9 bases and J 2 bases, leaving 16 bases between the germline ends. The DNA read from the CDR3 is TGTGCCAGCCGTTCCGGACTGGATAACACTGAA. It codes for CASRSGLDNTE. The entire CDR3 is CASRSGLDNTEAFF. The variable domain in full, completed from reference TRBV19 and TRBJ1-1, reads DGGITQSPKYLFRKEGQNVTLSCEQNLNHDAMYWYRQDPGQGLRLIYYSQIVNDFQKGDIAEGYSVSREKKESFPLTVTSAQKNPTAFYLCASRSGLDNTEAFFGQGTRLTVV.

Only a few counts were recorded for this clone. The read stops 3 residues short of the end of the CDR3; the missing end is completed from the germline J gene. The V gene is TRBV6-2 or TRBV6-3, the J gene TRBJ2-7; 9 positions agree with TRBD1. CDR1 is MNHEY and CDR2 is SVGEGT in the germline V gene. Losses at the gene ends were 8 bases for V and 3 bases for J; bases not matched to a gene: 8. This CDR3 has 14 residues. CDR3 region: CASLGTGRNYEQYF. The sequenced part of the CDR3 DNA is TGTGCCAGCCTCGGGACAGGGAGGAACTACGAG.

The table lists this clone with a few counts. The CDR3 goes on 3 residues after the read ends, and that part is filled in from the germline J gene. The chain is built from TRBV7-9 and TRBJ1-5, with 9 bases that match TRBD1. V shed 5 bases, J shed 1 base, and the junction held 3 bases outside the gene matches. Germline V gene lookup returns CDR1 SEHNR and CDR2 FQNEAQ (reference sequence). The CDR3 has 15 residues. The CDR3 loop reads CASSKQGASNQPQHF. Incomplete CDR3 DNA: TGTGCCAGCAGCAAACAGGGGGCGAGCAATCAGCCC.

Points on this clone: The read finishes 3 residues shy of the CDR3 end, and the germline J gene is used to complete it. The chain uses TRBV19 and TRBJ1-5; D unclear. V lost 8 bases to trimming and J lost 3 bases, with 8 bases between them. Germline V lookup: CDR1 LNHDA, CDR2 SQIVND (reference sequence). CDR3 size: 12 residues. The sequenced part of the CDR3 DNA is TGTGCCAGTTCGAGCCTCAATCAGCCC. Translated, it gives CASSSLNQP. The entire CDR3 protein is CASSSLNQPQHF.

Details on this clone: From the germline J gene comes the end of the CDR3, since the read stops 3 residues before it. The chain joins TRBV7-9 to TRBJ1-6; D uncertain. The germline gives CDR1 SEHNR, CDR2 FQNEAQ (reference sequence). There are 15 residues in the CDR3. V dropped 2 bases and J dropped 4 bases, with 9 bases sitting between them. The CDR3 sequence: CASSLLEGYNSPLHF. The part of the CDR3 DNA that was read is TGTGCCAGCAGCTTACTTGAGGGTTATAATTCACCC. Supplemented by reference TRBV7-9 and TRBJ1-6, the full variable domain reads DTGVSQNPRHKITKRGQNVTFRCDPISEHNRLYWYRQTLGQGPEFLTYFQNEAQLEKSRLLSDRFSAERPKGSFSTLEIQRTEQGDSAMYLCASSLLEGYNSPLHFGNGTRLTVT.